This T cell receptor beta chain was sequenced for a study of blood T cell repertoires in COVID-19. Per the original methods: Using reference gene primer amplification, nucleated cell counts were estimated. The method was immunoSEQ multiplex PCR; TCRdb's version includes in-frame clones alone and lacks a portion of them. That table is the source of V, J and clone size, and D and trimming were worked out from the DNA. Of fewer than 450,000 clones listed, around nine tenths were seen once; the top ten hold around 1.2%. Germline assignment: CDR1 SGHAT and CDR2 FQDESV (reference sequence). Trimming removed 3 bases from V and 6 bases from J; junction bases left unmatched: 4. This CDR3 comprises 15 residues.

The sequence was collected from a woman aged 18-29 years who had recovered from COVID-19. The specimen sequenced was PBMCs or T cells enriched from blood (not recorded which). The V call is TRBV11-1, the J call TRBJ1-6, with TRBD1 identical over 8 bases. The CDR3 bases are TGTGCCAGCAGCTTTACAGGGGGATTTAATTCACCCCTCCACTTT. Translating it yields CASSFTGGFNSPLHF.